The source of this T cell receptor (beta chain) is a study of cytomegalovirus exposure and HLA in healthy donors. The germline gives CDR1 MNHEY, CDR2 SVGAGI. Trimming left V 2 bases short and J 7 bases short, with 14 bases between. This CDR3 is built from 14 residues. Study-wide results and caveats: When analyzed later, a missense DCLRE1C variant was found to be linked to TCR beta V- and J-gene trimming. Roughly uniform depth of sequencing across donors was assumed in presence/absence analyses. Most of the CMV-associated TCR beta chains (in a later analysis) appeared to be HLA-restricted.

The PCR used 60 Vbeta and 13 Jbeta primers. This table comes from immunoSEQ multiplex PCR, and its TCRdb copy is limited to in-frame clones, with some not included. The sample contains 200,000 or so clones, roughly 84% of which appear only once. A remark on this clone: Its antigen is unknown.

The clonotype was recovered from a boy aged 5-17 years in good health and CMV-seronegative. The chain couples TRBV6-5 to TRBJ1-2, with a possible D match to TRBD1 (6 bases). Sample: PBMCs. The CDR3 reads CASSYERQVSGYTF. The DNA of the CDR3 is TGTGCCAGCAGTTACGAAAGACAGGTGTCTGGCTACACCTTC.